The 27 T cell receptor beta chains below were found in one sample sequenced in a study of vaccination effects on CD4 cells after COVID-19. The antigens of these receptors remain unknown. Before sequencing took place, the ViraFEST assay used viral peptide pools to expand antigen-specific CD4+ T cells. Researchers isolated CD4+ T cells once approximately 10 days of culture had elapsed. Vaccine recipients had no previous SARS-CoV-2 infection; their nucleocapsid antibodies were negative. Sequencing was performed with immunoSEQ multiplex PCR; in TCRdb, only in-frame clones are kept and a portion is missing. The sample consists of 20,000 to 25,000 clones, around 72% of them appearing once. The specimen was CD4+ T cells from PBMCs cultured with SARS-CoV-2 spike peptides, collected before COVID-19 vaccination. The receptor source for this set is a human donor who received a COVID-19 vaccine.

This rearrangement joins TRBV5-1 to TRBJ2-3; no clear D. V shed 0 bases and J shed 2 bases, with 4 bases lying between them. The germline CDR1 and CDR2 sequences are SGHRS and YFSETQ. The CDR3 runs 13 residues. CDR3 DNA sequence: TGCGCCAGCAGCTTGGTATTCACAGATACGCAGTATTTT. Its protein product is CASSLVFTDTQYF.

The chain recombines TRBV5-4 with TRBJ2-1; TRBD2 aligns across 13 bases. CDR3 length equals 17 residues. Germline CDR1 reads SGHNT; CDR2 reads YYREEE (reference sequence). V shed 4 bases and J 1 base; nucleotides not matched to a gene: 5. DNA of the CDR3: TGTGCCAGCAGCCGGACTAGCGGGAGTCTATCCTACAATGAGCAGTTCTTC. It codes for CASSRTSGSLSYNEQFF.

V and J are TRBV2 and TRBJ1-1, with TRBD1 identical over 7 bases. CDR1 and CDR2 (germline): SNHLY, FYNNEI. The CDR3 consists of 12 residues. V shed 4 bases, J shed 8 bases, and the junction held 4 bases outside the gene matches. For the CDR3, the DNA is TGTGCCAGCAGTGCAATGACAGGGGAAGCTTTCTTT. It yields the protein CASSAMTGEAFF.

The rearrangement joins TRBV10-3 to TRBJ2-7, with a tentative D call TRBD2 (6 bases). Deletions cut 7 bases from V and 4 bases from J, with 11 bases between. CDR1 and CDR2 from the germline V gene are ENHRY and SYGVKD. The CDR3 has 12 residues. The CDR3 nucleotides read TGTGCCATCATGGGTAGCGGATACGAGCAGTACTTC. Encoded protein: CAIMGSGYEQYF.

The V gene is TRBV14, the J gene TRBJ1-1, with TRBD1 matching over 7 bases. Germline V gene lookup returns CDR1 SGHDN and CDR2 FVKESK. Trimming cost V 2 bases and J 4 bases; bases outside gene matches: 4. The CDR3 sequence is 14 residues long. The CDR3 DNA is TGTGCCAGCAGCCAAACAGGGGTAGGCACTGAAGCTTTCTTT. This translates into CASSQTGVGTEAFF.

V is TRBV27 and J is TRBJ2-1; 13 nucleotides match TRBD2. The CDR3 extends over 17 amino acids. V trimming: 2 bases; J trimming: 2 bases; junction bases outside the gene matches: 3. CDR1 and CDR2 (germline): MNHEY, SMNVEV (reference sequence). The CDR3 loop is CASSLATSGGPYNEQFF. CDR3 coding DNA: TGTGCCAGCAGTTTAGCGACTAGCGGGGGGCCCTACAATGAGCAGTTCTTC.

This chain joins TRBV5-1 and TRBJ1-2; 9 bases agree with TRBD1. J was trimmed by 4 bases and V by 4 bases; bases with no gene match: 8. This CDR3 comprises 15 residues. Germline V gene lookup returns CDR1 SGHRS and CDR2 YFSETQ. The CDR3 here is CASSDGDRAFYGYTF. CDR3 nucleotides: TGCGCCAGCAGCGATGGGGACAGGGCCTTCTATGGCTACACCTTC.

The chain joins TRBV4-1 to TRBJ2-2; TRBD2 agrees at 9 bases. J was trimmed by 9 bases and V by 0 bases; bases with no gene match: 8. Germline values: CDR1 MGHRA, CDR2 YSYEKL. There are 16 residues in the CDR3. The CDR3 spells CASSQELGGGAWELFF. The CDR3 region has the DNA TGCGCCAGCAGCCAAGAGCTCGGCGGGGGGGCCTGGGAGCTGTTTTTT.

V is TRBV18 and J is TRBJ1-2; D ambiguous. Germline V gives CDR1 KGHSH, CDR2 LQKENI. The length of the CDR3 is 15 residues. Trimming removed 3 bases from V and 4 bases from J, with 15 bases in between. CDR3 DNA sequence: TGTGCCAGCTCACCCTTTCCACGCACCACCTATGGCTACACCTTC. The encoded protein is CASSPFPRTTYGYTF.

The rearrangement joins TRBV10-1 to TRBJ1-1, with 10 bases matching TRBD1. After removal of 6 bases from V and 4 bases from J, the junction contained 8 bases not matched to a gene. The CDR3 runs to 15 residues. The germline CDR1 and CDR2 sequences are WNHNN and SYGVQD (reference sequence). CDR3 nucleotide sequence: TGCGCCAGCAGCCGACAGGGGGCGGTTGTCACTGAAGCTTTCTTT. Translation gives CASSRQGAVVTEAFF.

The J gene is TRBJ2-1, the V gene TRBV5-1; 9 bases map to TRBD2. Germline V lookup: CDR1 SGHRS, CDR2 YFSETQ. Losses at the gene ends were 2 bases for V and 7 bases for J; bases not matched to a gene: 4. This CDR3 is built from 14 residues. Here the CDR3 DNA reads TGCGCCAGCAGCTTTAGCGGGGGAAATAATGAGCAGTTCTTC. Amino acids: CASSFSGGNNEQFF.

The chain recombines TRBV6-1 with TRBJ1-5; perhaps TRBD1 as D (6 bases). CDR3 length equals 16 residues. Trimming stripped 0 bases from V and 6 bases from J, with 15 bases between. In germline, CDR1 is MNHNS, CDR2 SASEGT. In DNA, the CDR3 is TGTGCCAGCAGTGAAGCTAGGGCAGGGGCGGGTCAGCCCCAGCATTTT. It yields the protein CASSEARAGAGQPQHF.

CDR3 in amino acids: CASTNRGNEQFF. The CDR3 region has the DNA TGTGCCAGCACCAACAGGGGGAATGAGCAGTTCTTC. The chain recombines TRBV12-3 or TRBV12-4 with TRBJ2-1; 8 nucleotides align to TRBD1. With 7 bases clipped from V and 7 bases from J, the junction kept 3 bases outside the gene matches. This CDR3 has 12 residues.

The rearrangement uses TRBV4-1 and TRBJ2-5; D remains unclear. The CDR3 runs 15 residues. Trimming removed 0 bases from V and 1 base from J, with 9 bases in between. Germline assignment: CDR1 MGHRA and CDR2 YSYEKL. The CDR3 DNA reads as TGCGCCAGCAGCCAAGATTGGGGAAGCCAAGAGACCCAGTACTTC. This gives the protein CASSQDWGSQETQYF.

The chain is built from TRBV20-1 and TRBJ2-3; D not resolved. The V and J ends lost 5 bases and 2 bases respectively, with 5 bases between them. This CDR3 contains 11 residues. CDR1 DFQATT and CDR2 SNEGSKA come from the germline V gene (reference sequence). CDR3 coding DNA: TGCAGTGCTCGAAACACAGATACGCAGTATTTT. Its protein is CSARNTDTQYF.

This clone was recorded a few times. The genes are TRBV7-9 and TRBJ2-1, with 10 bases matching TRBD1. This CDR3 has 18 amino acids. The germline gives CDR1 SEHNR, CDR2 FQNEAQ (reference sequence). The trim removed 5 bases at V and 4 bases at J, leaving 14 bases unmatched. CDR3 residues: CASSDPFSDRGSYNEQFF. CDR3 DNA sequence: TGTGCCAGCAGCGACCCCTTCTCGGACAGGGGGTCTTACAATGAGCAGTTCTTC.

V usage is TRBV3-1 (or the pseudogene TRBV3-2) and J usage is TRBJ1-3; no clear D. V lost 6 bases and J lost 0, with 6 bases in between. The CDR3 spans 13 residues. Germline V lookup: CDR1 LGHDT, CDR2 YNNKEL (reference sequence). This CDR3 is CASSQLSGNTIYF. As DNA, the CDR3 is TGTGCCAGCAGTCAACTCTCTGGAAACACCATATATTTT.

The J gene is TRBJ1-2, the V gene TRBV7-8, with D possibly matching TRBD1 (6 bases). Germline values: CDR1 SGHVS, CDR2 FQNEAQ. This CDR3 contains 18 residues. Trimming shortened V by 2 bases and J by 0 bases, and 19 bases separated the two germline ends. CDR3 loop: CASSLRGAGRSPNYGYTF. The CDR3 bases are TGTGCCAGCAGCTTAAGGGGGGCTGGCAGATCCCCTAACTATGGCTACACCTTC.

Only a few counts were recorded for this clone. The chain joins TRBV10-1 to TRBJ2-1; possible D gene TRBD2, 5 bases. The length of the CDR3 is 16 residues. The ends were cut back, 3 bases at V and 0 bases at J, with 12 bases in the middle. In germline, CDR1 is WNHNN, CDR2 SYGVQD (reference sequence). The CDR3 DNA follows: TGCGCCAGCAGTGATCCGGCAGCGGACTCCTACAATGAGCAGTTCTTC. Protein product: CASSDPAADSYNEQFF.

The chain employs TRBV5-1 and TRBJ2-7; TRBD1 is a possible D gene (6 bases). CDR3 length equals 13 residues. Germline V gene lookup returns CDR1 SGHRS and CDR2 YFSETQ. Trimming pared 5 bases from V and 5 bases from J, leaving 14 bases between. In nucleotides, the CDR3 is TGCGCCAGCAGAGGACAGAGGGGGAACGAGCAGTACTTC. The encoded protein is CASRGQRGNEQYF. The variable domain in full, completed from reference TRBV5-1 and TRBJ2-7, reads KAGVTQTPRYLIKTRGQQVTLSCSPISGHRSVSWYQQTPGQGLQFLFEYFSETQRNKGNFPGRFSGRQFSNSRSEMNVSTLELGDSALYLCASRGQRGNEQYFGPGTRLTVT.

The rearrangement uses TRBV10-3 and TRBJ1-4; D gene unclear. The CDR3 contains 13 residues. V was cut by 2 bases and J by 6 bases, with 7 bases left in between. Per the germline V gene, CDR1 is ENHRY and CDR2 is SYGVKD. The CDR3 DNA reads TGTGCCATCAGTGAGGGACTATATGAAAAACTGTTTTTT. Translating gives CAISEGLYEKLFF.

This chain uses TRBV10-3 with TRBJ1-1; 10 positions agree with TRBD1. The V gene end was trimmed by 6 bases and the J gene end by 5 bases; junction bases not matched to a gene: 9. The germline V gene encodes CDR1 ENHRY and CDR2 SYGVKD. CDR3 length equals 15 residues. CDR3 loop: CAISPRQGAQTEAFF. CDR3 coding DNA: TGTGCCATCAGCCCCCGACAGGGGGCGCAGACTGAAGCTTTCTTT.

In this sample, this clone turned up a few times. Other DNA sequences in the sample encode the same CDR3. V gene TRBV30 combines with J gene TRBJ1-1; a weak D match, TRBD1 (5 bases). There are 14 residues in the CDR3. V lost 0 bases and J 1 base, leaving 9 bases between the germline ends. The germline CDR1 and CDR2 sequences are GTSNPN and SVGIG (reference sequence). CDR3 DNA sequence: TGTGCCTGGAGTGTAAACAGGCGGAACACTGAAGCTTTCTTT. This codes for CAWSVNRRNTEAFF.

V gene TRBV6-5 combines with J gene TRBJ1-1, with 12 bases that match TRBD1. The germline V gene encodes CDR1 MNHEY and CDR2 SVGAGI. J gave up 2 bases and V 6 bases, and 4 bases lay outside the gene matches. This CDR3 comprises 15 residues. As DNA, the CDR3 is TGTGCCAGCAGGGGACAGGGGGCCGGAAACACTGAAGCTTTCTTT. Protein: CASRGQGAGNTEAFF.

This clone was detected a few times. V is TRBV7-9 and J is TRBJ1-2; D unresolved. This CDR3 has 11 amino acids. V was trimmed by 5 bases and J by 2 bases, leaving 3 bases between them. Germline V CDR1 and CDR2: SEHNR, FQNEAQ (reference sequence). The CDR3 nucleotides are TGTGCCAGCAGCGAAAACTATGGCTACACCTTC. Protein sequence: CASSENYGYTF.

The CDR3 DNA reads as TGTGCCAGCAGCTCGACGGGCCGTGGGACAAAGCGAAAAGTGGATGGCTACACCTTC. Translating it yields CASSSTGRGTKRKVDGYTF. The V call is TRBV5-6, the J call TRBJ1-2; D perhaps matches TRBD1 (6 bases). Germline V CDR1 and CDR2: SGHDT, YYEEEE. This CDR3 is built from 19 residues. V lost 3 bases, J lost 6 bases, and 30 bases lay in between. The entire variable domain, with the rest obtained from reference TRBV5-6 and TRBJ1-2, is as follows: DAGVTQSPTHLIKTRGQQVTLRCSPKSGHDTVSWYQQALGQGPQFIFQYYEEEERQRGNFPDRFSGHQFPNYSSELNVNALLLGDSALYLCASSSTGRGTKRKVDGYTFGSGTRLTVV.

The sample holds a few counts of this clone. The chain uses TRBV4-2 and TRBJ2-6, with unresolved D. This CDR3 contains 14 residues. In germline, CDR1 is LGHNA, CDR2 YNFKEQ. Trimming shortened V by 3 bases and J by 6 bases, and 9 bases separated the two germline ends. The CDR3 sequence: CASSHQREANVLTF. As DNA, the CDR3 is TGTGCCAGCAGCCATCAAAGGGAGGCCAACGTCCTGACTTTC.